A single sample gave rise to the 11 T cell receptor beta chains below, sequenced in a study of cytotoxic CD8 clonotypes in ibrutinib-treated CLL. Using immunoSEQ multiplex PCR, the repertoire was profiled, and TCRdb retains in-frame clones only, with some absent. The sample has roughly 220,000 clones, more than 75% seen once; the top ten hold over 9.5%. The material sequenced was PBMCs, taken after 12 months of ibrutinib treatment. These receptor sequences come from a human donor with chronic lymphocytic leukemia.

This rearrangement joins TRBV6-5 to TRBJ1-5; D ambiguous. The CDR3 runs 14 residues. V shed 7 bases and J shed 0 bases, with 10 bases lying between them. Germline lookup yields CDR1 MNHEY and CDR2 SVGAGI. In DNA, the CDR3 is TGTGCCAGCACCCTAAGCGGTAGCAATCAGCCCCAGCATTTT. Its protein product is CASTLSGSNQPQHF.

This chain connects TRBV5-1 to TRBJ1-3; perhaps TRBD1 as D (6 bases). Germline assignment: CDR1 SGHRS and CDR2 YFSETQ. V gave up 5 bases and J gave up 0 bases, with 12 bases separating them. This CDR3 region has 15 residues. CDR3 protein: CASREQGVSGNTIYF. The CDR3 DNA reads as TGCGCCAGCAGAGAACAGGGTGTCTCTGGAAACACCATATATTTT.

The chain links TRBV5-4 to TRBJ2-7; D might be TRBD1 or TRBD2, each matching 5 bases. V lost 1 base to trimming and J lost 5 bases, with 13 bases between them. The CDR3 length is 14 residues. Germline loops: CDR1 SGHNT, CDR2 YYREEE (reference sequence). The CDR3 DNA reads as TGTGCCAGCAGCTTGCAGGGACCGAAGAACGAGCAGTACTTC. This encodes CASSLQGPKNEQYF.

CDR3 region: CASSPNSYNEQFF. The CDR3, as DNA: TGTGCCAGCAGCCCTAATTCATACAATGAGCAGTTCTTC. V usage is TRBV11-1 and J usage is TRBJ2-1, with D uncertain. This CDR3 comprises 13 residues. Germline lookup yields CDR1 SGHAT and CDR2 FQDESV (reference sequence). V dropped 5 bases and J dropped 4 bases, with 9 bases sitting between them.

In DNA form, the CDR3 reads TGCGCCAGCAGCTCGCGGACAGGGGGCCCGACCAGGCCAGATACGCAGTATTTT. Amino acid sequence: CASSSRTGGPTRPDTQYF. The rearrangement links TRBV5-1 to TRBJ2-3; 11 bases fit TRBD1. Germline V lookup: CDR1 SGHRS, CDR2 YFSETQ. The CDR3 is 18 amino acids. The ends lost 3 bases at V and 4 bases at J; junction bases unmatched: 13.

This chain connects TRBV7-8 to TRBJ2-7, with 8 bases matching TRBD1. This CDR3 contains 15 residues. Germline V gives CDR1 SGHVS, CDR2 FQNEAQ. V dropped 4 bases and J dropped 6; count of bases not matched to a gene: 11. CDR3 sequence (DNA): TGTGCCAGCAGCTCACGTGGACAGGGTAGAGGCGAGCAGTACTTC. It codes for CASSSRGQGRGEQYF. The full variable domain, its missing parts supplied by reference TRBV7-8 and TRBJ2-7, is GAGVSQSPRYKVAKRGQDVALRCDPISGHVSLFWYQQALGQGPEFLTYFQNEAQLDKSGLPSDRFFAERPEGSVSTLKIQRTQQEDSAVYLCASSSRGQGRGEQYFGPGTRLTVT.

This clone was detected once. The chain combines TRBV18 with TRBJ2-6; D possibly corresponds to TRBD1 (6 bases). V was clipped by 6 bases and J by 1 base, with 10 bases between them. The length of the CDR3 is 15 residues. Germline CDR1 is KGHSH and CDR2 is LQKENI. The CDR3 sequence is CASSEQGSGANVLTF. In DNA, the CDR3 is TGTGCCAGCTCGGAACAGGGTTCTGGGGCCAACGTCCTGACTTTC.

This clone came up a few times. The genes are TRBV5-4 and TRBJ2-1; TRBD2 aligns across 10 bases. The CDR3 loop spans 18 amino acids. V lost 0 bases and J lost 0; bases outside the gene matches: 6. Germline lookup yields CDR1 SGHNT and CDR2 YYREEE (reference sequence). The CDR3 DNA follows: TGTGCCAGCAGCTTGGGACTAGCGGGTCCTAACTCCTACAATGAGCAGTTCTTC. This sequence encodes CASSLGLAGPNSYNEQFF.

The CDR3 sequence: CASLPRQGGGEKLFF. In nucleotides, the CDR3 is TGTGCCAGCCTGCCGCGTCAAGGCGGCGGCGAAAAACTGTTTTTT. The chain couples TRBV4-2 to TRBJ1-4; D is ambiguous. The CDR3 extends over 15 amino acids. V gave up 8 bases and J gave up 8 bases, with 21 bases separating them. Per the germline V gene, CDR1 is LGHNA and CDR2 is YNFKEQ.

This clone turned up a few times. This CDR3 reads CASSNERGPSGAQYF. The CDR3, as DNA: TGTGCCAGCAGCAACGAGCGCGGGCCTTCGGGGGCGCAGTATTTT. The rearrangement links TRBV21-1 to TRBJ2-3; the table's TRBD2 call for D was not verified on the DNA. TRBV21-1 is termed a pseudogene. This CDR3 region has 15 residues.

This clone was seen once. This chain connects TRBV5-4 to TRBJ2-1, with 9 bases that match TRBD2. V shed 4 bases and J 3 bases; nucleotides not matched to a gene: 8. Looked up from germline, CDR1 is SGHNT and CDR2 is YYREEE (reference sequence). The CDR3 has 16 amino acids. As DNA, the CDR3 is TGTGCCAGCAGCCCCGCTAGCGGGACCGACTACAATGAGCAGTTCTTC. Its protein is CASSPASGTDYNEQFF.